The clone carrying this T cell receptor (beta chain) was detected many times. Its antigen remains unknown. Clinical Activity Scores of at least 3, NOSPECS grades of at least 4 and durations under 3 months characterized ophthalmopathy patients. Exclusions: uncontrolled infection, other autoimmune disease, pregnancy, lactation. Out of approximately 10 ml of fresh peripheral blood came the PBMCs. The data originate from a study of T cells in Graves' hyperthyroidism and ophthalmopathy. CDR1 MNHNS and CDR2 SASEGT come from the germline V gene. This CDR3 is 14 amino acids long. The V end was cut by 0 bases, the J end by 5 bases, with 11 bases between. The investigators amplified TCR beta CDR3 regions from RNA transcripts. TCR CDR3 underwent first-round RT-PCR with the HTBI primer set. TCRdb processed the multiplex PCR reads anew with MiXCR; each CDR3 protein has one entry. The sample has about 610,000 distinct CDR3 sequences; about 15% are singletons.

The study's findings and limits: Among thyroid clonotypes expanded above 0.001, most also appeared in blood.

The specimen was blood. The chain couples TRBV6-1 to TRBJ2-7, with a weak D call TRBD2 (5 bases). This TCR was recovered from a woman in her forties with Graves' ophthalmopathy. The CDR3 spells CASSEALAAHEQYF. The CDR3 DNA sequence: TGTGCCAGCAGTGAAGCGCTAGCTGCCCACGAGCAGTACTTC.